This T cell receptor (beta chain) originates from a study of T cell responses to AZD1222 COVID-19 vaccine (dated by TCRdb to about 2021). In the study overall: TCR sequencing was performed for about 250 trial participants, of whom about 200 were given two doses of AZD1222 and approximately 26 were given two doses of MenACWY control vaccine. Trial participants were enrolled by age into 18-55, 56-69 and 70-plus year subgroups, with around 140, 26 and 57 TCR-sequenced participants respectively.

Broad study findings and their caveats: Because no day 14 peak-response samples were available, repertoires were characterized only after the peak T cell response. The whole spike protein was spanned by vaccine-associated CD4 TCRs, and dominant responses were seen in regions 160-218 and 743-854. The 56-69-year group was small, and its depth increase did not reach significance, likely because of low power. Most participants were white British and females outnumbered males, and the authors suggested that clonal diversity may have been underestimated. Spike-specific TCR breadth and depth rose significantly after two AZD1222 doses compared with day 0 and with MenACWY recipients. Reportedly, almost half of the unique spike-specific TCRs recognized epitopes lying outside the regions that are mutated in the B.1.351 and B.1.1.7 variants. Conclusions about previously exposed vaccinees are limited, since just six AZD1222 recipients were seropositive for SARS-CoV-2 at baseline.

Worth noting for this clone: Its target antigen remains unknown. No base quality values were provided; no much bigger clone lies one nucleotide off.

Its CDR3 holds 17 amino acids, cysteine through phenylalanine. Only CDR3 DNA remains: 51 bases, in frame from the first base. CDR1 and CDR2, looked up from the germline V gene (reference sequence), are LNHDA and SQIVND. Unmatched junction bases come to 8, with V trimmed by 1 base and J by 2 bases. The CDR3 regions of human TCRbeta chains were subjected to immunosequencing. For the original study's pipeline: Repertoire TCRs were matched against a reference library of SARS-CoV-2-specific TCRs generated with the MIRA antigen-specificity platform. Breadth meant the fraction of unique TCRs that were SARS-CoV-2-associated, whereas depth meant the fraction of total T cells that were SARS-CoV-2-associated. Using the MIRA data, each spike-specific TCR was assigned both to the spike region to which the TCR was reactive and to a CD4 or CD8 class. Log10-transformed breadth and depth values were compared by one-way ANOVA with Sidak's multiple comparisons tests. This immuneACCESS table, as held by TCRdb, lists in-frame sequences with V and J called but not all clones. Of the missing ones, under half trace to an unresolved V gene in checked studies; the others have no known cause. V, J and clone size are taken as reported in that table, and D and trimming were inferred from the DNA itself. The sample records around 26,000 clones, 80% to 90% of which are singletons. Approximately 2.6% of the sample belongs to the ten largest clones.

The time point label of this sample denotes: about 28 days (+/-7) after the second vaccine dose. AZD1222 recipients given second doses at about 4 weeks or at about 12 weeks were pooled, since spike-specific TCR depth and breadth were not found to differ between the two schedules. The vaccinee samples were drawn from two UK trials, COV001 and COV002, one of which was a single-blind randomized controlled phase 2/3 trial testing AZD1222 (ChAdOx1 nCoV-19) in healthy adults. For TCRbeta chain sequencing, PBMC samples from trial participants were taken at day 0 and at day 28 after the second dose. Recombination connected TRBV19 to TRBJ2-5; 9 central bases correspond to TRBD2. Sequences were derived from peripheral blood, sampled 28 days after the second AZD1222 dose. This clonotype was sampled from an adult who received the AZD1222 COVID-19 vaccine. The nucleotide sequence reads TGTGCCAGTAGTATAGGGGCCAGCGGGGGGTTTCAAGAGACCCAGTACTTC. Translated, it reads CASSIGASGGFQETQYF. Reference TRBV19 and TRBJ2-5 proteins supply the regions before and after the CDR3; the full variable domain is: DGGITQSPKYLFRKEGQNVTLSCEQNLNHDAMYWYRQDPGQGLRLIYYSQIVNDFQKGDIAEGYSVSREKKESFPLTVTSAQKNPTAFYLCASSIGASGGFQETQYFGPGTRLLVL.